This record looks at one T cell receptor (beta chain) sequence and its context. This sample is drawn from a study of control samples from healthy donors and cancer patients. V lost 0 bases to trimming and J lost 7 bases; unmatched junction nucleotides: 18. The CDR3 covers 19 residues. CDR1 LGHDT and CDR2 YNNKEL come from the germline V gene (reference sequence). Produced via immunoSEQ multiplex PCR; TCRdb's table is partial and in-frame only. The sample yields 63,000 or so clones, about 92% seen once. This chain uses TRBV3-1 (or the pseudogene TRBV3-2) with TRBJ2-7; the match to TRBD2 covers 10 bases. The sample taken for sequencing was PBMCs. The TCR was taken from a man aged 55 to 70 with colorectal cancer. Written as DNA, the CDR3 is TGTGCCAGCAGCCAAGACGATCCTTACCTAGCGGGGGCCTCGGGGGAGCAGTACTTC. It specifies CASSQDDPYLAGASGEQYF.